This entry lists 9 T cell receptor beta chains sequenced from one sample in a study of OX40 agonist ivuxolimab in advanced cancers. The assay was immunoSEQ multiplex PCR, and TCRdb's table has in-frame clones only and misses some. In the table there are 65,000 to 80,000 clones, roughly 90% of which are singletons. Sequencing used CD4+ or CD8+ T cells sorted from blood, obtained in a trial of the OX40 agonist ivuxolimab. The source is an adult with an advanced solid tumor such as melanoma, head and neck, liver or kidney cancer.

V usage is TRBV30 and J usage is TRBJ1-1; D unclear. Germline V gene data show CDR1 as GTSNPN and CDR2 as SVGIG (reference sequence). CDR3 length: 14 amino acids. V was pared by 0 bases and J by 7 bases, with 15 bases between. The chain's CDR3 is CAWSVLGRQFEAFF. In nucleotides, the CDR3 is TGTGCCTGGAGTGTACTAGGTCGGCAGTTTGAAGCTTTCTTT.

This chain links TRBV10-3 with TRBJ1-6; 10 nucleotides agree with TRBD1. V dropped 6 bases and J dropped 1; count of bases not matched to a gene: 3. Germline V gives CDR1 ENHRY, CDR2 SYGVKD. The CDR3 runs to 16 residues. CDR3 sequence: CAIRRQGASYNSPLHF. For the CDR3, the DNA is TGTGCCATCAGACGACAGGGGGCGTCCTATAATTCACCCCTCCACTTT.

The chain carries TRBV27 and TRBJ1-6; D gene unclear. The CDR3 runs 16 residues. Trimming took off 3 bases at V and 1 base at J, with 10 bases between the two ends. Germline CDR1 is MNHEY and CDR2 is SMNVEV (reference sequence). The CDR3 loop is CASSFGAVSYNSPLHF. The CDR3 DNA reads TGTGCCAGCAGTTTCGGAGCGGTGTCCTATAATTCACCCCTCCACTTT.

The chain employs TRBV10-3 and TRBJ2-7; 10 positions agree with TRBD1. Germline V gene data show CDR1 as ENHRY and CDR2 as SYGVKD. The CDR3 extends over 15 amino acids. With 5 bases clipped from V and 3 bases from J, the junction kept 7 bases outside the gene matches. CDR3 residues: CAISTPDRGYYEQYF. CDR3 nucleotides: TGTGCCATCAGTACCCCGGACAGGGGGTACTACGAGCAGTACTTC.

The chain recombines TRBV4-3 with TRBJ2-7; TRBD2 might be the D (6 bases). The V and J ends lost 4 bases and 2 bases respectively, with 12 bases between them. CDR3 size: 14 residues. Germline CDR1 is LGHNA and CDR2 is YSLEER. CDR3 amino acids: CASSPYGGAYEQYF. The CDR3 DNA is TGCGCCAGCAGCCCATACGGCGGGGCCTACGAGCAGTACTTC.

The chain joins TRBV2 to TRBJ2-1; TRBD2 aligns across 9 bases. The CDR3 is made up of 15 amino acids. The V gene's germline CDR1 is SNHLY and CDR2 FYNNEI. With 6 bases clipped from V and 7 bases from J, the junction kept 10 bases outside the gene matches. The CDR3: CASRDPGLARNEQFF. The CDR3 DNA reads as TGTGCCAGCAGAGATCCGGGACTAGCCCGGAATGAGCAGTTCTTC.

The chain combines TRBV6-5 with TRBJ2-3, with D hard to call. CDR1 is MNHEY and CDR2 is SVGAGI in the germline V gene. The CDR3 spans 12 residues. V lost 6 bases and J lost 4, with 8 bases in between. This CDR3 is CASSPGPDTQYF. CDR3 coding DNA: TGTGCCAGCAGCCCCGGGCCAGATACGCAGTATTTT.

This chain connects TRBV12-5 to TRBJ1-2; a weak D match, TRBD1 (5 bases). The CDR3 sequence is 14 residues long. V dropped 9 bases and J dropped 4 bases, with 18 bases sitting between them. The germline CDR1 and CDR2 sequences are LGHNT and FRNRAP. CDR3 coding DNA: TGTGCTAGCCTTCGGGGCGCGGGAAGCTATGGCTACACCTTC. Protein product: CASLRGAGSYGYTF.

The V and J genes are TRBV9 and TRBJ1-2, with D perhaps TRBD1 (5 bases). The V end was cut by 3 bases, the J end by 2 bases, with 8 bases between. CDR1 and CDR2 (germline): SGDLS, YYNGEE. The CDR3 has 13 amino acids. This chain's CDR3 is CASSGKGNYGYTF. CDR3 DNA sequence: TGTGCCAGCAGCGGGAAGGGGAACTATGGCTACACCTTC.